The 22 T cell receptor beta chains given below trace back to one sample, sequenced in a study of blood T cell repertoires in COVID-19. Profiled with immunoSEQ multiplex PCR; TCRdb holds only in-frame clones, not every one. The sample contains 150,000 to 200,000 clones, about 80% of which appear only once. Sequencing input: PBMCs or T cells enriched from blood (not recorded which). All receptors come from an older woman who had recovered from COVID-19.

This chain links TRBV6-6 with TRBJ2-7; 7 nucleotides line up with TRBD1. The CDR3 sequence is 14 residues long. Trimming cost V 6 bases and J 5 bases; bases outside gene matches: 10. Germline V gene data show CDR1 as MNHNY and CDR2 as SVGAGI (reference sequence). The CDR3 DNA reads as TGTGCCAGCAGATTATCTGACAGGGTCCACGAGCAGTACTTC. Translating gives CASRLSDRVHEQYF.

V usage is TRBV5-1 and J usage is TRBJ2-7; TRBD1 aligns across 7 bases. The ends lost 4 bases at V and 1 base at J; junction bases unmatched: 5. The V gene's germline CDR1 is SGHRS and CDR2 YFSETQ. The CDR3 covers 14 residues. CDR3 amino acids: CASSLRDRSYEQYF. CDR3 in DNA: TGCGCCAGCAGCCTCCGGGACAGATCCTACGAGCAGTACTTC. Using reference TRBV5-1 and TRBJ2-7 for the parts outside the CDR3, the full variable domain is KAGVTQTPRYLIKTRGQQVTLSCSPISGHRSVSWYQQTPGQGLQFLFEYFSETQRNKGNFPGRFSGRQFSNSRSEMNVSTLELGDSALYLCASSLRDRSYEQYFGPGTRLTVT.

This rearrangement joins TRBV29-1 to TRBJ2-7; 7 bases align to TRBD1. V lost 6 bases to trimming and J lost 3 bases; unmatched junction nucleotides: 8. From germline, CDR1 is SQVTM and CDR2 ANQGSEA. The CDR3 is made up of 13 amino acids. CDR3 sequence (DNA): TGCAGCGTCAGATTGGCAGGGGGCTACGAGCAGTACTTC. This encodes CSVRLAGGYEQYF.

The chain has TRBV3-1 (or the pseudogene TRBV3-2) and TRBJ1-6; D gene ambiguous. The CDR3 totals 16 residues. Trimming left V 4 bases short and J 6 bases short, with 16 bases between. Germline CDR1 and CDR2: LGHDT and YNNKEL (reference sequence). The CDR3 is CASSPQGRAPNSPLHF. As DNA, the CDR3 is TGTGCCAGCAGCCCCCAAGGGCGGGCCCCTAATTCACCCCTCCACTTT.

V and J are TRBV19 and TRBJ2-1; D ambiguous. The V gene's germline CDR1 is LNHDA and CDR2 SQIVND (reference sequence). The V gene lost 6 bases and the J gene lost 9 bases, with 12 bases spanning the gap. CDR3 size: 12 residues. The CDR3: CASSPPGPEQFF. The CDR3 DNA reads as TGTGCCAGTAGCCCACCGGGTCCTGAGCAGTTCTTC.

This clone was found once. The rearrangement uses TRBV7-8 and TRBJ1-5, with D unresolved. V was pared by 2 bases and J by 4 bases, with 9 bases between. The CDR3 has 14 amino acids. Germline V lookup: CDR1 SGHVS, CDR2 FQNEAQ. CDR3 sequence reads: CASSLSNGNQPQHF. CDR3 nucleotides: TGTGCCAGCAGCTTATCTAACGGGAATCAGCCCCAGCATTTT.

The gene calls are TRBV5-1 and TRBJ2-2; the match to TRBD2 covers 10 bases. V was pared by 2 bases and J by 5 bases, with 3 bases of the junction left unmatched. The CDR3 is 15 residues long. Germline CDR1 SGHRS, CDR2 YFSETQ. The CDR3 DNA reads as TGCGCCAGCAGCTTCGGGACTAGCGAAACCGGGGAGCTGTTTTTT. Encoded protein: CASSFGTSETGELFF.

The chain carries TRBV14 and TRBJ2-1; 8 bases match TRBD2. The CDR3 loop spans 17 amino acids. J was trimmed by 6 bases and V by 2 bases; bases with no gene match: 12. The germline CDR1 and CDR2 sequences are SGHDN and FVKESK. The CDR3, as DNA: TGTGCCAGCAGCCAAACTCTAGCGGGCCAGGTGGGCAATGAGCAGTTCTTC. As protein: CASSQTLAGQVGNEQFF.

This chain links TRBV2 with TRBJ1-2; D gene unclear. The CDR3 is 14 amino acids. Germline CDR1 reads SNHLY; CDR2 reads FYNNEI. With 3 bases removed from V and 4 bases from J, the gap between germline ends came to 12 bases. CDR3 region: CASSDVEIGYGYTF. In nucleotides, the CDR3 is TGTGCCAGCAGTGACGTGGAGATTGGCTATGGCTACACCTTC.

This clone has more than one count but fewer than ten. The V and J genes are TRBV5-1 and TRBJ2-1; D is unclear. Trimming removed 4 bases from V and 8 bases from J, with 13 bases in between. Germline V lookup: CDR1 SGHRS, CDR2 YFSETQ. This CDR3 contains 13 residues. The CDR3 here is CASSPLDWDEQFF. In nucleotides, the CDR3 is TGCGCCAGCAGCCCGCTTGACTGGGATGAGCAGTTCTTC.

This clone was picked up one time. The chain joins TRBV30 to TRBJ1-2; D might be TRBD1 (5 bases). The germline CDR1 and CDR2 sequences are GTSNPN and SVGIG (reference sequence). The CDR3 spans 13 residues. V lost 4 bases to trimming and J lost 7 bases, with 16 bases between them. The CDR3 DNA reads TGTGCCTGGACCCTACAGGCTACCGGTGGCTACACCTTC. This sequence encodes CAWTLQATGGYTF. The complete variable domain, with remaining parts taken from reference TRBV30 and TRBJ1-2, reads SQTIHQWPATLVQPVGSPLSLECTVEGTSNPNLYWYRQAAGRGLQLLFYSVGIGQISSEVPQNLSASRPQDRQFILSSKKLLLSDSGFYLCAWTLQATGGYTFGSGTRLTVV.

The chain carries TRBV2 and TRBJ2-2; no clear D gene. Between the trimmed V and J ends, which lost 4 bases and 3 bases, there was a span of 12 bases. This CDR3 has 15 residues. Germline lookup yields CDR1 SNHLY and CDR2 FYNNEI. The CDR3 DNA sequence: TGTGCCAGCAGTGTACGCCAGGCCTACACCGGGGAGCTGTTTTTT. It codes for CASSVRQAYTGELFF.

V usage is TRBV4-1 and J usage is TRBJ1-2; perhaps TRBD1 as D (5 bases). Trimming took 5 bases from V and 4 from J, leaving 11 bases between them. The CDR3 is made up of 13 amino acids. Germline values: CDR1 MGHRA, CDR2 YSYEKL. The CDR3 DNA is TGCGCCAGCAGCTCCAGGGCGTTCTATGGCTACACCTTC. Translated: CASSSRAFYGYTF.

The rearrangement links TRBV4-1 to TRBJ2-1; D perhaps matches TRBD2 (7 bases). Germline-derived CDR1 and CDR2 are MGHRA and YSYEKL. CDR3 length: 15 amino acids. V was cut by 1 base and J by 7 bases, with 14 bases left in between. The CDR3 DNA sequence: TGCGCCAGCAGCCAAGGAGGGGGGGCGCGGAATGAGCAGTTCTTC. Protein product: CASSQGGGARNEQFF.

About this clone: This could be a read error, since a much larger clone is one nucleotide away. This CDR3 is also generated by other DNA sequences in the sample. This chain connects TRBV18 to TRBJ2-7, with TRBD1 identical over 7 bases. Trimming removed 6 bases from V and 2 bases from J; junction bases left unmatched: 4. The CDR3 length is 13 residues. Germline V gene sequence: CDR1 KGHSH, CDR2 LQKENI. CDR3 in amino acids: CASSPGTAYEQYF. The CDR3 region has the DNA TGTGCCAGCTCGCCCGGGACAGCCTACGAGCAGTACTTC.

A remark on this clone: Other DNA variants within this sample encode the same CDR3. The chain is built from TRBV5-8 and TRBJ2-3; 13 positions agree with TRBD2. The germline CDR1 and CDR2 sequences are SGHTS and YDEGEE. CDR3 size: 16 residues. Trimming at V came to 4 bases and at J to 1 base, leaving 3 bases not matched to a gene. CDR3 DNA sequence: TGTGCCAGCAGCCCAGGGACTAGCGGGGGCACAGATACGCAGTATTTT. As protein: CASSPGTSGGTDTQYF.

The genes are TRBV7-2 and TRBJ2-1; no clear D. The CDR3 runs to 13 residues. V was shortened by 1 base and J by 4 bases, with 5 bases between the two germline ends. Germline CDR1 and CDR2: SGHTA and FQGNSA. DNA for the CDR3: TGTGCCAGCAGCTTAGTAGTGTACAATGAGCAGTTCTTC. Protein: CASSLVVYNEQFF.

This chain links TRBV5-1 with TRBJ2-6; D is undetermined. The CDR3 is made up of 16 amino acids. Per germline, CDR1 SGHRS and CDR2 YFSETQ. The V and J ends lost 4 bases and 4 bases respectively, with 15 bases between them. CDR3 DNA: TGCGCCAGCAGCCCGACCCCGGGTAGCGGGGCCAACGTCCTGACTTTC. As protein: CASSPTPGSGANVLTF.

This clone was found once. CDR3 bases: TGCGCCAGCAGCTTGGCATCTATTGGGACTAGCCCCTACAATGAGCAGTTCTTC. As protein: CASSLASIGTSPYNEQFF. The V call is TRBV5-1, the J call TRBJ2-1; 9 positions agree with TRBD2. V lost 0 bases, J lost 2 bases, and 9 bases stayed unmatched. The CDR3 extends over 18 amino acids. The germline V gene encodes CDR1 SGHRS and CDR2 YFSETQ.

The genes are TRBV5-1 and TRBJ2-4; maybe TRBD1 (6 bases). CDR1 is SGHRS, CDR2 YFSETQ, per germline. Between the trimmed V and J ends, which lost 3 bases and 2 bases, there was a span of 15 bases. The CDR3 covers 16 residues. The CDR3 DNA reads TGCGCCAGCAGCTCTACAGGGCACGAGACCAAAAACATTCAGTACTTC. It encodes CASSSTGHETKNIQYF.

The chain uses TRBV5-1 and TRBJ2-3, with D possibly being TRBD2 (5 bases). Trimming cost V 5 bases and J 0 bases, with 16 bases left between them. The CDR3 totals 16 residues. The germline V gene has CDR1 SGHRS and CDR2 YFSETQ. CDR3 DNA sequence: TGCGCCAGCAGTCGTGGTCGCGGGCCTAGCACAGATACGCAGTATTTT. It codes for CASSRGRGPSTDTQYF.

The V call is TRBV12-3 or TRBV12-4, the J call TRBJ1-1; D unresolved. V gave up 10 bases and J gave up 2 bases, with 8 bases separating them. This CDR3 is built from 11 residues. In nucleotides, the CDR3 is TGTGCCACCGGGAGAAACACTGAAGCTTTCTTT. Translating it yields CATGRNTEAFF.